The T cell receptor (beta chain) described here comes from a study of T cell repertoires in cytomegalovirus infection. Study background: Public TCR beta signatures marked donors with CMV infection and the matching HLA. General study results and limits: Clonotypes of TCR beta that were HLA-C-restricted and CMV-specific dominated the ex vivo response. There were carriers of CMV plus the relevant HLA, and cumulative public TCR beta family frequency identified them.

A single count supports this clonotype. The antigen remains unidentified. TCRdb itself ran the reads through MiXCR, one entry per CDR3 protein. The sample consists of more than 400,000 distinct CDR3 sequences, less than 30% of them appearing once. Trimming removed 4 bases from V and 6 bases from J; junction bases left unmatched: 6. The length of the CDR3 is 15 residues. CDR1 and CDR2 from the germline V gene are MDHEN and SYDVKM. The source of this sequence is a human donor in good health (CMV status not recorded). Some clones in this sample may be carry-over from other donors' samples. The rearrangement links TRBV28 to TRBJ2-5, with TRBD2 matching 12 bases. Sequencing input: PBMCs. The DNA of the CDR3 is TGTGCCAGCAGTTCGGGACTAGCGGGCCGACAGACCCAGTACTTC. It yields the protein CASSSGLAGRQTQYF.